The clone carrying this TCR beta chain has more than one count but fewer than ten. One heparinised blood draw, averaging around 0.12 L, came from each donor. Sorting based on CD45RO/CCR7/CD25/CD127/CD95/CD27 separated CD4+ naive, central memory, regulatory and stem cell-like memory cells. The data belong to a study of beta chain features in type 1 diabetes. What was sequenced were expressed TCRB transcripts, since all of the isolated RNA had been reverse transcribed. The assay was immunoSEQ multiplex PCR, and TCRdb's table has in-frame clones only and misses some. Of approximately 250,000 clones listed, 9.6% are singletons. The CDR3 is made up of 14 amino acids. Germline CDR1 is GTSNPN and CDR2 is SVGIG (reference sequence). Trimming removed 5 bases at V and 1 base at J, with 14 bases between.

Sequencing was done on a sample of naive CD4+ T cells from blood. This TCR was recovered from a woman between 18 and 30 years old in good health. This chain uses TRBV30 with TRBJ1-1; D uncertain. The CDR3 here is CAWQLRSPNTEAFF. The CDR3 DNA reads TGTGCCTGGCAATTACGGTCCCCGAACACTGAAGCTTTCTTT.